This entry describes one TCR beta chain. Its antigen is unidentified. This record comes from a study of shared clonotypes between healthy human individuals. Turning to the study itself: Each donor's CD4 naive and CD4 memory cells filled three plates apiece, CD8 naive two, and CD8 memory one.

General study findings and limits: Non-shared clonotypes showed lower generation probabilities than clonotypes common to all four donors. Measured sharing among donors was expected to vary with sequencing depth.

In the naive CD8 group, cells lacked CD45RO and were positively selected for CCR7, so terminally differentiated effector memory CD45RA+ cells were left out. Per the authors' pipeline: Junction-only sequences without quality scores were provided by ImmunoSEQ, so filtering was different. Profiling relied on immunoSEQ multiplex PCR, and the TCRdb table lists in-frame clones only, not all of them. V and J calls and clone size are given by that table; D and trimming were obtained from the DNA. Of around 1.9 million clones in the sample, just under 95% were seen once. V lost 5 bases, J lost 7 bases, and 15 bases lay in between. This CDR3 contains 13 residues. Germline loops: CDR1 LNHDA, CDR2 SQIVND (reference sequence).

The sequenced sample consisted of naive CD8+ T cells from PBMCs. The chain recombines TRBV19 with TRBJ2-7; possible D gene TRBD2, 5 bases. The TCR comes from a man between 18 and 29 years old in good health. Some clones in this sample may be carry-over from other donors' samples. CDR3 coding DNA: TGTGCCAGTAGTCCGGGTAGTTTAGCGGAGCAGTACTTC. This gives the protein CASSPGSLAEQYF. Variable domain in full (rest from reference TRBV19 and TRBJ2-7): DGGITQSPKYLFRKEGQNVTLSCEQNLNHDAMYWYRQDPGQGLRLIYYSQIVNDFQKGDIAEGYSVSREKKESFPLTVTSAQKNPTAFYLCASSPGSLAEQYFGPGTRLTVT.